This T cell receptor (beta chain) was retrieved from a study of persistence of HIV-infected CD4 T cells. Stimulation used 9 to 10 ug/mL lysate from CMV-infected fibroblasts. Sorting of responding CD4+ T cells relied on upregulated CD40 ligand together with CD69. Inclusion required CMV-positive serology and CD4+ counts above 400 cells/uL. Before stimulation, PBMCs underwent CD8+ T cell depletion. In this sample, this clone turned up a few times. What it recognizes is unknown. The libraries were made with immunoSEQ version 4 in survey mode. Profiled with immunoSEQ multiplex PCR; TCRdb holds only in-frame clones, not every one. The sample shows fewer than 6,500 clones, roughly 60% of them seen only once. The CDR3 sequence is 18 residues long. V was shortened by 0 bases and J by 5 bases, with 17 bases between the two germline ends. Germline V gene data show CDR1 as ENHRY and CDR2 as SYGVKD.

The sample consisted of CD4+ T cells sorted from PBMCs after roughly 18-hour stimulation, taken from a patient who received antiretroviral therapy. V gene TRBV10-3 combines with J gene TRBJ1-6, with no clear D. This sequence was found in an adult man with HIV who was CMV-seropositive. CDR3: CAISESVFGSNDNSPLHF. The CDR3 region has the DNA TGTGCCATCAGTGAGTCGGTATTCGGGAGCAATGATAATTCACCCCTCCACTTT.